The 2 T cell receptor beta chains listed next were all sequenced from one sample in a study of neurological immune-mediated disorders. From the 5' RACE reads, TCRdb called clonotypes with MiXCR, one entry per CDR3 protein. The top ten hold 1% to 1.5% of the sample, which has some 120,000 distinct CDR3 sequences, more than 2.5% seen once. Sequenced material: PBMCs. These receptors were obtained from a woman in her 30s with multiple sclerosis.

This clonotype was seen at least ten times. This chain joins TRBV19 and TRBJ1-1; D not certain. Germline CDR1 is LNHDA and CDR2 is SQIVND (reference sequence). With 2 bases removed from V and 1 base from J, the gap between germline ends came to 11 bases. This CDR3 spans 15 amino acids. Here the CDR3 reads CASSIFSGRNTEAFF. CDR3 nucleotides: TGTGCCAGTAGTATATTTTCTGGGCGGAACACTGAAGCTTTCTTT.

In this sample, this clonotype turned up many times. The rearrangement uses TRBV18 and TRBJ1-2; a weak D match, TRBD1 (6 bases). In germline, CDR1 is KGHSH, CDR2 LQKENI. The CDR3 totals 15 residues. V was shortened by 6 bases and J by 3 bases, with 17 bases between the two germline ends. CDR3 region: CASSQRGGLDYGYTF. CDR3 in DNA: TGTGCCAGCTCCCAGAGAGGGGGTTTGGACTATGGCTACACCTTC.